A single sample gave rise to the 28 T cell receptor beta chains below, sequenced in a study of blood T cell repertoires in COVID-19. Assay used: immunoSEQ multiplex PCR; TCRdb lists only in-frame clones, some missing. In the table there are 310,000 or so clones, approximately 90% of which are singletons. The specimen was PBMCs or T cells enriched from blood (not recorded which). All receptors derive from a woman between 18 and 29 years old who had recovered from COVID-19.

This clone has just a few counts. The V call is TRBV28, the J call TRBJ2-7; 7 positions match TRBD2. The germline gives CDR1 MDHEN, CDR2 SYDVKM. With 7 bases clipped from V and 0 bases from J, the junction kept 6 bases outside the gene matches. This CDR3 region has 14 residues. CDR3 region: CASTSAGFSYEQYF. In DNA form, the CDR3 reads TGTGCCAGCACGTCAGCGGGATTCTCCTACGAGCAGTACTTC.

CDR3 nucleotides: TGTGCCAGCAGCCGACGGGGGAATCGAAGAAACACCATATATTTT. Translated: CASSRRGNRRNTIYF. V usage is TRBV28 and J usage is TRBJ1-3, with D tentatively TRBD1 (5 bases). CDR1 MDHEN and CDR2 SYDVKM come from the germline V gene. V shed 6 bases and J shed 5 bases, with 17 bases lying between them. This CDR3 is built from 15 residues.

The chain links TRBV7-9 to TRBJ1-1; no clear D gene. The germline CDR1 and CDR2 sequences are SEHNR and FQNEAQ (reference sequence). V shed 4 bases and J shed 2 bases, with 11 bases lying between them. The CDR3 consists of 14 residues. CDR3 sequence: CASSSPGSNTEAFF. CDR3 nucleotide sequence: TGTGCCAGCAGCTCCCCAGGCAGTAACACTGAAGCTTTCTTT.

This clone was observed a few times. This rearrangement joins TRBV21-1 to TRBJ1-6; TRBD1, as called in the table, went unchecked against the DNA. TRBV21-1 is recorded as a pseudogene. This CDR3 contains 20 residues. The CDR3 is CASFPGEETPKLRDNSPLHF. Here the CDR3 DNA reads TGTGCCAGCTTTCCAGGGGAAGAAACGCCCAAACTTAGAGATAATTCACCCCTCCACTTT.

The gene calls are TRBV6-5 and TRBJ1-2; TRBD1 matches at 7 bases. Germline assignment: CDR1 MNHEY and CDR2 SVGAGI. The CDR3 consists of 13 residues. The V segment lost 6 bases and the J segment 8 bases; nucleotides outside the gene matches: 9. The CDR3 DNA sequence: TGTGCCAGCAGAAACGACAGGGCGGGAGGCTACACCTTC. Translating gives CASRNDRAGGYTF.

CDR3 DNA: TGTGCCAGCAGTGATACCGGACAGTTGAACACTGAAGCTTTCTTT. Its protein is CASSDTGQLNTEAFF. This chain uses TRBV6-1 with TRBJ1-1; D may be TRBD1 (6 bases). Germline-derived CDR1 and CDR2 are MNHNS and SASEGT. V dropped 3 bases and J dropped 0 bases, with 11 bases sitting between them. CDR3 size: 15 residues.

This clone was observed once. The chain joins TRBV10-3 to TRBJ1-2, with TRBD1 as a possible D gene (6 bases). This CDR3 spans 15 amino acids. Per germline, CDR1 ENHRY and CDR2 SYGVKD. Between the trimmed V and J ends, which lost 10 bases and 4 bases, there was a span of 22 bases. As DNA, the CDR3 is TGTGCCACCGGACAGAAAAATCCCCCCGGCTATGGCTACACCTTC. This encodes CATGQKNPPGYGYTF.

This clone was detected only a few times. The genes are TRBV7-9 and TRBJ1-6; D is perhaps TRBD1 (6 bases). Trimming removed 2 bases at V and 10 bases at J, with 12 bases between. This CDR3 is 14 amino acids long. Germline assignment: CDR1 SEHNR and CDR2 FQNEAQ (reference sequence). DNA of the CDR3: TGTGCCAGCAGCTTAACAGGGACGGGATCACCCCTCCACTTT. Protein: CASSLTGTGSPLHF. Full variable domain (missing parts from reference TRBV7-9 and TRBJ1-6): DTGVSQNPRHKITKRGQNVTFRCDPISEHNRLYWYRQTLGQGPEFLTYFQNEAQLEKSRLLSDRFSAERPKGSFSTLEIQRTEQGDSAMYLCASSLTGTGSPLHFGNGTRLTVT.

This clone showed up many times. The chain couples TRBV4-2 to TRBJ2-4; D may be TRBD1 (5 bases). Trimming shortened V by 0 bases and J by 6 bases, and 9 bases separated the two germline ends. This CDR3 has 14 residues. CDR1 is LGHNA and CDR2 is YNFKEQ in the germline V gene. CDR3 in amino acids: CASSQDAGINIQYF. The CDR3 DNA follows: TGTGCCAGCAGCCAAGATGCAGGGATAAACATTCAGTACTTC.

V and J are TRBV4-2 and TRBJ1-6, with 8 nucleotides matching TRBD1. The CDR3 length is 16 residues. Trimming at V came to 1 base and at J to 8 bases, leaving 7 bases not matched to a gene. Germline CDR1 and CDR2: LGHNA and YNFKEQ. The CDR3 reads CASSQVPGTGDSPLHF. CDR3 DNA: TGTGCCAGCAGCCAAGTCCCCGGGACAGGTGATTCACCCCTCCACTTT.

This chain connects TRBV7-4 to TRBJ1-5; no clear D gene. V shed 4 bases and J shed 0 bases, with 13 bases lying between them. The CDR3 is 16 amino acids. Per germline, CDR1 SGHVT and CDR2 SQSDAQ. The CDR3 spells CASSSPRHASNQPQHF. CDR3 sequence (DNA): TGTGCCAGCAGCTCCCCCAGGCATGCTAGCAATCAGCCCCAGCATTTT.

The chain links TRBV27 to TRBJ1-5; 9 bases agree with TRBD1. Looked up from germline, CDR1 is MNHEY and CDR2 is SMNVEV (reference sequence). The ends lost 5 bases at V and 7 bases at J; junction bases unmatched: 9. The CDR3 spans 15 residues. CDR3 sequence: CASSLRQGGDQPQHF. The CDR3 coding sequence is TGTGCCAGCAGTCTTCGACAGGGGGGCGACCAGCCCCAGCATTTT.

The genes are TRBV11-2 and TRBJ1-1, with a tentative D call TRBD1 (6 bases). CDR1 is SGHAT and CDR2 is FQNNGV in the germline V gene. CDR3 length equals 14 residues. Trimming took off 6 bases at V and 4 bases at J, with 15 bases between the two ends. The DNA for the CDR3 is TGTGCCAGCAGTTCTAATAGGGGGGGCACTGAAGCTTTCTTT. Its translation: CASSSNRGGTEAFF.

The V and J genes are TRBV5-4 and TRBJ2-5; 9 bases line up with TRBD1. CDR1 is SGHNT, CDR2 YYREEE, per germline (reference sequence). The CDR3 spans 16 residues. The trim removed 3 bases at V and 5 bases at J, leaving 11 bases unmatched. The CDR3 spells CASSSRDRVYVETQYF. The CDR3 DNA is TGTGCCAGCAGCTCCCGGGACAGGGTCTACGTGGAGACCCAGTACTTC.

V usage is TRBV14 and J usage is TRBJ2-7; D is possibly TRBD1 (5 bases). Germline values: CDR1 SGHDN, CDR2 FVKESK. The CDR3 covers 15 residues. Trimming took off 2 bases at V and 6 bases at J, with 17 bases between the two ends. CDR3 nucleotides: TGTGCCAGCAGCCAATTTGGCAGGGCTTACCTCGAGCAGTACTTC. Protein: CASSQFGRAYLEQYF.

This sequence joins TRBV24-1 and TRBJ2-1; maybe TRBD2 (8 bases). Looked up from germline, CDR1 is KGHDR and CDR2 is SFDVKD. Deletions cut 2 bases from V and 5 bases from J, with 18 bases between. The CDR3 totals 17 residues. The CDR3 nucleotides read TGTGCCACCAGTGATTCCGGGGGGGACAGTAGGAACAATGAGCAGTTCTTC. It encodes CATSDSGGDSRNNEQFF.

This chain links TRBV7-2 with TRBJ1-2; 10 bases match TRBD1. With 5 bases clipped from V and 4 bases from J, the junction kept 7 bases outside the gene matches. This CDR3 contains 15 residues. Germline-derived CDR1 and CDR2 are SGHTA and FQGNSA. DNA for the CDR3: TGTGCCAGCAGCGAAGGGACAGGGGAAGGCTATGGCTACACCTTC. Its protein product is CASSEGTGEGYGYTF.

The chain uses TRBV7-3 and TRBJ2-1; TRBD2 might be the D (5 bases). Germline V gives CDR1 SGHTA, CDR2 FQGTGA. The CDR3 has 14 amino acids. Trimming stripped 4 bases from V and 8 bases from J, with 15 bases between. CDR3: CASSSDSRPHEQFF. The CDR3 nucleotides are TGTGCCAGCAGCTCGGACTCCAGGCCCCATGAGCAGTTCTTC. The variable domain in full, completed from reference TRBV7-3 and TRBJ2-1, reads GAGVSQTPSNKVTEKGKYVELRCDPISGHTALYWYRQSLGQGPEFLIYFQGTGAADDSGLPNDRFFAVRPEGSVSTLKIQRTERGDSAVYLCASSSDSRPHEQFFGPGTRLTVL.

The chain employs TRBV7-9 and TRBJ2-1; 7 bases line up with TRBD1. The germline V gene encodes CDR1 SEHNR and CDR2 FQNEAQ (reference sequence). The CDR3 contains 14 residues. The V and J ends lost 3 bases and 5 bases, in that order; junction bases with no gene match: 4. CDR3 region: CASSLGRGNNEQFF. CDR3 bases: TGTGCCAGCAGCTTGGGCAGGGGGAACAATGAGCAGTTCTTC. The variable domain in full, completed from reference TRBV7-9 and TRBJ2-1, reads DTGVSQNPRHKITKRGQNVTFRCDPISEHNRLYWYRQTLGQGPEFLTYFQNEAQLEKSRLLSDRFSAERPKGSFSTLEIQRTEQGDSAMYLCASSLGRGNNEQFFGPGTRLTVL.

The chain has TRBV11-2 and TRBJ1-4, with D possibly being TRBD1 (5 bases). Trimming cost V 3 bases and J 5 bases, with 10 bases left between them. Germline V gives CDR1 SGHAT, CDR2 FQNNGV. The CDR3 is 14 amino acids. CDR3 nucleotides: TGTGCCAGCAGCTTTCAGGGCCCAAATGAAAAACTGTTTTTT. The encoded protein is CASSFQGPNEKLFF.

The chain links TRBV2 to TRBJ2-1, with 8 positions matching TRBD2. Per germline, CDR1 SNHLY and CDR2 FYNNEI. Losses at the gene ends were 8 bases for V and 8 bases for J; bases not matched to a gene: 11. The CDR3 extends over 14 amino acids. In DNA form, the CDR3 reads TGTGCCAGCTCCCACCCCGGGACTAGTTATGAGCAGTTCTTC. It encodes CASSHPGTSYEQFF.

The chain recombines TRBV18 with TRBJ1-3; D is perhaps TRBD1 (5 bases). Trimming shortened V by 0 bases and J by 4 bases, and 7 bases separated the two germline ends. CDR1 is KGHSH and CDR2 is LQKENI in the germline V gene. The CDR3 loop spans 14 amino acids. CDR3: CASSPPRQGNTIYF. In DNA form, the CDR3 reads TGTGCCAGCTCACCACCACGACAGGGAAACACCATATATTTT.

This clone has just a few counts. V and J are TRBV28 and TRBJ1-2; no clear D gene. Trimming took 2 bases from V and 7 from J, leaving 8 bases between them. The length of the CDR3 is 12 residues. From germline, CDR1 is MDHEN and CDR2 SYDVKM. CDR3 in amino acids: CASSLIGFGYTF. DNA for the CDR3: TGTGCCAGCAGTTTAATCGGGTTTGGCTACACCTTC.

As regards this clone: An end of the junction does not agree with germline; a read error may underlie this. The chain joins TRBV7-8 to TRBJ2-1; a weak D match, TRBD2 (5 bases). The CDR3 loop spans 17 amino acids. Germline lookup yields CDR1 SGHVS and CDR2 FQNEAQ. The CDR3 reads CASTLRRAEAGGNEQFF. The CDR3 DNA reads TGTGCCAGCACCTTAAGACGTGCGGAGGCTGGTGGGAATGAGCAGTTCTTC. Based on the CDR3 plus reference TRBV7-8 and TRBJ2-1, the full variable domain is GAGVSQSPRYKVAKRGQDVALRCDPISGHVSLFWYQQALGQGPEFLTYFQNEAQLDKSGLPSDRFFAERPEGSVSTLKIQRTQQEDSAVYLCASTLRRAEAGGNEQFFGPGTRLTVL.

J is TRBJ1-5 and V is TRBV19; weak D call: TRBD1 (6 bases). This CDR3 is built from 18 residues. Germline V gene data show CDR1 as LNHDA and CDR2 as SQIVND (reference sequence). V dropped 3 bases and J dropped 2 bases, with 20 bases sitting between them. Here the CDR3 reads CASSISPSAGDGNQPQHF. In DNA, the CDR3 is TGTGCCAGTAGTATTTCTCCTTCGGCAGGGGACGGCAATCAGCCCCAGCATTTT.

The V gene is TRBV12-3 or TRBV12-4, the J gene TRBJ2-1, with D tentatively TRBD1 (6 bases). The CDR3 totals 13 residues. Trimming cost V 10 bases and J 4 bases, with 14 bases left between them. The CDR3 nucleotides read TGTGCCACAAAGGCCAGGGGATACAATGAGCAGTTCTTC. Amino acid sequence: CATKARGYNEQFF.

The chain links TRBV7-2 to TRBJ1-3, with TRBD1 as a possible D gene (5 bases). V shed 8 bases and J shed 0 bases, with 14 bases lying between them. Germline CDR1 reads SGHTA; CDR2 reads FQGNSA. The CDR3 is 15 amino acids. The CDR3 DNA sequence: TGTGCCAGCTCCTCTGGGGCGAGCTCTGGAAACACCATATATTTT. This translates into CASSSGASSGNTIYF.

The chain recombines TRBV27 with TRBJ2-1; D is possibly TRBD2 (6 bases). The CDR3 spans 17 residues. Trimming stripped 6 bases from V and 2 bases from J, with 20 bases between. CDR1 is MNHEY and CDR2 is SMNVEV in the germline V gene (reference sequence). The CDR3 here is CASRKRPEEGPYNEQFF. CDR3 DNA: TGTGCCAGCAGAAAACGACCAGAGGAGGGGCCCTACAATGAGCAGTTCTTC.